The 27 T cell receptor beta chains given below trace back to one sample, sequenced in a study of prognosis after radiotherapy for stage I lung cancer (dated by TCRdb to 2020 to 2022). TCRdb records Illumina HiSeq 3000 as the sequencer. The TCR beta CDR3 region was amplified from genomic DNA by two rounds of multiplex PCR. In the first PCR round, primers specific to each TRBV and TRBJ gene were used, and the primer sequences were filed in Chinese patent CN105087789A. TCRdb trimmed the raw reads at Q25, called clones with MiXCR and kept productive beta chains. Each entry is one CDR3 protein sequence, shown with its most common DNA and genes. In this sample the table shows roughly 12,000 distinct CDR3 sequences, roughly 43% of which occur a single time. The ten top clones hold roughly two fifths of the sample. The sequenced sample was PBMCs, obtained before or after stereotactic body radiation therapy (not recorded which). The source of these receptors is a donor aged 50 or older with non-small cell lung cancer.

This clonotype was recorded at least ten times. The chain couples TRBV7-9 to TRBJ2-7; 7 nucleotides line up with TRBD2. The CDR3 length is 14 residues. Germline V lookup: CDR1 SEHNR, CDR2 FQNEAQ (reference sequence). Unmatched junction bases numbered 4, after V lost 3 bases and J lost 2 bases. CDR3 residues: CASSFHGRTYEQYF. CDR3 nucleotides: TGTGCCAGCAGCTTTCACGGGAGGACCTACGAGCAGTACTTC.

By sample share, this clonotype is medium-sized. This chain links TRBV2 with TRBJ1-6; 10 bases are shared with TRBD1. CDR1 SNHLY and CDR2 FYNNEI come from the germline V gene. This CDR3 spans 14 amino acids. V lost 6 bases to trimming and J lost 8 bases; unmatched junction nucleotides: 4. The DNA of the CDR3 is TGTGCCAGCAGAAGACAGGGGGCCTATTCACCCCTCCACTTT. Translating gives CASRRQGAYSPLHF.

This clonotype was detected many times. The V call is TRBV20-1, the J call TRBJ1-4; D may be TRBD1 (5 bases). V lost 5 bases and J lost 3, with 16 bases in between. Germline CDR1 DFQATT, CDR2 SNEGSKA (reference sequence). The CDR3 is 15 residues long. The chain's CDR3 is CSAGALGGANEKLFF. The CDR3 DNA reads as TGCAGTGCTGGGGCCCTTGGGGGTGCTAATGAAAAACTGTTTTTT.

This clonotype was found a few times. A clone one base away is much larger, so this may be a read error. The chain carries TRBV30 and TRBJ1-5, with D uncertain. With 0 bases removed from V and 6 bases from J, the gap between germline ends came to 12 bases. The CDR3 has 14 residues. The germline V gene has CDR1 GTSNPN and CDR2 SVGIG (reference sequence). CDR3 sequence: CAWSVTSVGQPQHF. CDR3 nucleotide sequence: TGTGCCTGGAGTGTAACGTCAGTCGGTCAGCCCCAGCATTTT.

This clonotype was observed a few times. One base away lies a much larger clone, so this may be a sequencing read error. The gene calls are TRBV9 and TRBJ2-3; D remains ambiguous. The V and J ends lost 4 bases and 2 bases respectively, with 5 bases between them. Germline CDR1 is SGDLS and CDR2 is YYNGEE. CDR3 length equals 12 residues. DNA of the CDR3: TGTGCCAGCAGCTCTCACACAGATACGCAGTATTTT. This gives the protein CASSSHTDTQYF.

This clonotype was observed many times. The chain recombines TRBV12-5 with TRBJ1-5, with TRBD1 identical over 7 bases. The V gene's germline CDR1 is LGHNT and CDR2 FRNRAP. The ends lost 6 bases at V and 2 bases at J; junction bases unmatched: 4. The CDR3 length is 14 residues. CDR3 sequence: CASGGGQGNQPQHF. In DNA, the CDR3 is TGTGCTAGTGGCGGTGGACAGGGCAATCAGCCCCAGCATTTT.

In its sample, this clonotype was seen many times. The chain couples TRBV19 to TRBJ2-3; 10 bases map to TRBD2. The CDR3 totals 17 residues. Germline CDR1 and CDR2: LNHDA and SQIVND (reference sequence). V trimming: 0 bases; J trimming: 6 bases; junction bases outside the gene matches: 9. CDR3 in DNA: TGTGCCAGTAGTATAGATTCGGCTAGCGGGAGTAGCGATACGCAGTATTTT. Amino acid sequence: CASSIDSASGSSDTQYF.

The J gene is TRBJ2-7, the V gene TRBV6-5; D perhaps matches TRBD1 (5 bases). This CDR3 spans 16 amino acids. Germline V gene data show CDR1 as MNHEY and CDR2 as SVGAGI. V lost 0 bases and J 5 bases, leaving 17 bases between the germline ends. CDR3 DNA: TGTGCCAGCAGTTACTCGAAGGTCCCAGGGTGGGACGAGCAGTACTTC. Translated: CASSYSKVPGWDEQYF.

This clonotype appeared many times. The V and J genes are TRBV5-1 and TRBJ1-4; 8 nucleotides line up with TRBD1. CDR3 length equals 16 residues. V lost 4 bases, J lost 6 bases, and 11 bases stayed unmatched. Germline lookup yields CDR1 SGHRS and CDR2 YFSETQ. The CDR3 DNA reads TGCGCCAGCAGCCTCTCACCCGGGACAGGTTATGAAAAACTGTTTTTT. It is translated as CASSLSPGTGYEKLFF.

This clonotype was seen a few times. Just one base apart from a much larger clone, this may be a read error. The V call is TRBV6-5, the J call TRBJ2-3; TRBD1 might be the D (6 bases). From germline, CDR1 is MNHEY and CDR2 SVGAGI. With 2 bases removed from V and 9 bases from J, the gap between germline ends came to 18 bases. The CDR3 length is 15 residues. CDR3 loop: CASSYRGQWAITQYF. The DNA of the CDR3 is TGTGCCAGCAGTTACAGAGGACAGTGGGCCATCACGCAGTATTTT.

The chain employs TRBV9 and TRBJ2-7, with D possibly matching TRBD1 (6 bases). The length of the CDR3 is 15 residues. The V gene lost 0 bases and the J gene lost 2 bases, with 12 bases spanning the gap. Germline loops: CDR1 SGDLS, CDR2 YYNGEE. The CDR3: CASSVGATGAYEQYF. In DNA form, the CDR3 reads TGTGCCAGCAGCGTAGGTGCGACAGGAGCCTACGAGCAGTACTTC.

A word on this clonotype: This sequence may be a read error, since a much larger clone differs from it by one base. J is TRBJ2-6 and V is TRBV7-3, with D uncertain. The V gene's germline CDR1 is SGHTA and CDR2 FQGTGA. The CDR3 loop spans 13 amino acids. Trimming removed 8 bases from V and 2 bases from J, with 7 bases in between. The CDR3 nucleotides are TGTGCCAGCGGGTCAACTGGGGCCAACGTCCTGACTTTC. Protein product: CASGSTGANVLTF.

A note on this clonotype: This likely stems from a read error, as it lies one base from a far larger clone. CDR3 sequence reads: CASSSWGRPDYGYTF. The CDR3 nucleotides are TGTGCCAGCAGTTCCTGGGGACGCCCCGACTATGGCTACACCTTC. The J gene is TRBJ1-2, the V gene TRBV28; tentative D call: TRBD1 (5 bases). The CDR3 sequence is 15 residues long. Germline CDR1 reads MDHEN; CDR2 reads SYDVKM. V lost 4 bases and J lost 3, with 15 bases in between.

The chain recombines TRBV6-2 or TRBV6-3 with TRBJ1-4, with a weak D call TRBD1 (6 bases). Germline V gives CDR1 MNHEY, CDR2 SVGEGT. Between the trimmed V and J ends, which lost 4 bases and 6 bases, there was a span of 12 bases. The CDR3 contains 14 residues. CDR3 DNA sequence: TGTGCCAGCAGTTTAACAGGGAGGGATGAAAAACTGTTTTTT. Translation: CASSLTGRDEKLFF.

This clonotype is medium-sized by share. The chain links TRBV30 to TRBJ2-7; 8 bases agree with TRBD2. Germline trimming cut 0 bases from V and 2 bases from J; bases unmatched to any gene: 3. The CDR3 covers 14 residues. The germline gives CDR1 GTSNPN, CDR2 SVGIG (reference sequence). CDR3 in DNA: TGTGCCTGGAGTGTACTAGCGGAGACCTACGAGCAGTACTTC. It specifies CAWSVLAETYEQYF. The complete variable domain, with remaining parts taken from reference TRBV30 and TRBJ2-7, reads SQTIHQWPATLVQPVGSPLSLECTVEGTSNPNLYWYRQAAGRGLQLLFYSVGIGQISSEVPQNLSASRPQDRQFILSSKKLLLSDSGFYLCAWSVLAETYEQYFGPGTRLTVT.

This clonotype is judged medium-sized (0.01 to 0.1%). This chain uses TRBV7-2 with TRBJ1-6; 7 nucleotides match TRBD1. Germline V lookup: CDR1 SGHTA, CDR2 FQGNSA. CDR3 length: 15 amino acids. Unmatched junction bases numbered 4, after V lost 1 base and J lost 7 bases. The CDR3 here is CASSLEGARNSPLHF. CDR3 nucleotide sequence: TGTGCCAGCAGCTTAGAGGGGGCACGGAATTCACCCCTCCACTTT.

This clonotype was detected only a few times. The V gene is TRBV6-5, the J gene TRBJ1-2; 9 bases match TRBD1. Germline lookup yields CDR1 MNHEY and CDR2 SVGAGI. The CDR3 is made up of 14 amino acids. The V and J ends lost 4 bases and 7 bases, in that order; junction bases with no gene match: 7. The CDR3 loop is CASSSGTGWSGYTF. In DNA form, the CDR3 reads TGTGCCAGCAGTTCCGGGACAGGGTGGAGTGGCTACACCTTC.

The chain has TRBV19 and TRBJ1-1; the D gene is possibly TRBD1 (5 bases). The CDR3 consists of 15 residues. From germline, CDR1 is LNHDA and CDR2 SQIVND (reference sequence). V was cut by 3 bases and J by 0 bases, with 11 bases left in between. CDR3 loop: CASSIGEGLNTEAFF. CDR3 in DNA: TGTGCCAGTAGTATTGGAGAGGGGCTGAACACTGAAGCTTTCTTT.

Worth noting for this clonotype: A far larger clone lies a single base away; this is likely a read error. The J gene is TRBJ2-2, the V gene TRBV5-6; tentative D call: TRBD1 (6 bases). Germline-derived CDR1 and CDR2 are SGHDT and YYEEEE. The CDR3 length is 15 residues. CDR3 in DNA: TGTGCCAGCAACAACGGACAGCGGCGCACCGTGGAGCTGTTTTTT. This codes for CASNNGQRRTVELFF.

The chain carries TRBV5-4 and TRBJ2-3; no clear D. The CDR3 is 14 amino acids. CDR1 and CDR2 from the germline V gene are SGHNT and YYREEE (reference sequence). V lost 1 base to trimming and J lost 8 bases, with 14 bases between them. CDR3 DNA: TGTGCCAGCAGCTTGTACGGGCTGGCAGGTACGCAGTATTTT. Translation: CASSLYGLAGTQYF.

This clonotype was seen a few times. This sequence may be a read error, since a much larger clone differs from it by one base. V and J are TRBV7-9 and TRBJ2-3; D is unresolved. The closer fit of TRBJ1-5 to the DNA end suggests the J call may be wrong. CDR1 SEHNR and CDR2 FQNEAQ come from the germline V gene (reference sequence). CDR3 size: 21 residues. The CDR3: CASSLLSASGAIITSTDTQHF. CDR3 DNA: TGTGCCAGCAGCTTACTTTCGGCTAGCGGTGCAATAATTACTAGCACAGATACGCAGCATTTT.

This clonotype appeared many times. The rearrangement links TRBV12-3 or TRBV12-4 to TRBJ1-1; D perhaps matches TRBD1 (6 bases). The CDR3 totals 13 residues. The V end was cut by 3 bases, the J end by 3 bases, with 8 bases between. CDR3 sequence (DNA): TGTGCCAGCAGTTTGGACAGATACACTGAAGCTTTCTTT. It translates to CASSLDRYTEAFF.

V and J are TRBV11-2 and TRBJ1-1, with D maybe TRBD1 (6 bases). CDR1 SGHAT and CDR2 FQNNGV come from the germline V gene. The V end lost 3 bases, the J end lost 0 bases, and 11 bases lay between the germline ends. The CDR3 sequence is 15 residues long. The CDR3 DNA is TGTGCCAGCAGCTTCGTCGGGGGCATGAACACTGAAGCTTTCTTT. It specifies CASSFVGGMNTEAFF.

The sample holds many counts of this clonotype. This chain links TRBV7-2 with TRBJ2-5; TRBD2 matches 8 bases. With V trimmed by 5 bases and J by 3 bases, 11 bases remained unmatched. The length of the CDR3 is 16 residues. Germline lookup yields CDR1 SGHTA and CDR2 FQGNSA. The CDR3, as DNA: TGTGCCAGCAGCCCTATGTTCTCAGCGGGAGAAGAGACCCAGTACTTC. This translates into CASSPMFSAGEETQYF.

This clonotype has more than one count but fewer than ten. This chain links TRBV2 with TRBJ2-5, with D possibly matching TRBD2 (6 bases). Germline V gives CDR1 SNHLY, CDR2 FYNNEI. This CDR3 is built from 12 residues. Trimming took off 1 base at V and 12 bases at J, with 12 bases between the two ends. CDR3 nucleotide sequence: TGTGCCAGCAGTGAAGTTCGGGAGAGCAAGTACTTC. This encodes CASSEVRESKYF.

This clonotype was observed many times. This rearrangement joins TRBV7-9 to TRBJ1-2, with TRBD1 matching over 12 bases. Germline V gives CDR1 SEHNR, CDR2 FQNEAQ (reference sequence). Germline trimming cut 4 bases from V and 4 bases from J; bases unmatched to any gene: 16. CDR3 length equals 19 residues. CDR3: CASSSQVGGTGGAGYGYTF. As DNA, the CDR3 is TGTGCCAGCAGCTCCCAGGTGGGGGGGACAGGGGGCGCCGGCTATGGCTACACCTTC.

Remarks on this clonotype: One end of the junction varies from germline; a read error may be responsible. The chain employs TRBV27 and TRBJ1-2; maybe TRBD1 (5 bases). Germline V gives CDR1 MNHEY, CDR2 SMNVEV (reference sequence). The CDR3 consists of 13 residues. CDR3 amino acids: CAGSLAQGYCYTF. The DNA for the CDR3 is TGTGCCGGCAGTTTGGCGCAGGGATATTGCTACACCTTC.